The 24 T cell receptor beta chains reported below all come from one sample, sequenced in a study of Ad26.COV2.S vaccination and SARS-CoV-2 variants. The method was immunoSEQ multiplex PCR; TCRdb's version includes in-frame clones alone and lacks a portion of them. The sample has 350,000 to 450,000 clones, 92% seen once. Here the sequenced sample was peripheral blood, taken after recovery from COVID-19. The receptors were sampled from a human donor who had recovered from COVID-19.

This rearrangement joins TRBV10-3 to TRBJ2-2, with 7 bases that match TRBD1. This CDR3 is 14 amino acids long. Germline CDR1 ENHRY, CDR2 SYGVKD. Trimming at V came to 9 bases and at J to 2 bases, leaving 6 bases not matched to a gene. CDR3 nucleotides: TGTGCCATTACCGGGACAGCAAACACCGGGGAGCTGTTTTTT. The encoded protein is CAITGTANTGELFF.

The chain is built from TRBV2 and TRBJ1-2; D is perhaps TRBD1 (5 bases). Trimming took off 4 bases at V and 2 bases at J, with 14 bases between the two ends. Germline values: CDR1 SNHLY, CDR2 FYNNEI. The CDR3 is made up of 15 amino acids. CDR3 amino acids: CASSGPTEQNYGYTF. The CDR3, as DNA: TGTGCCAGCAGTGGGCCGACAGAGCAAAACTATGGCTACACCTTC. Filled out from reference TRBV2 and TRBJ1-2, the complete variable domain reads EPEVTQTPSHQVTQMGQEVILRCVPISNHLYFYWYRQILGQKVEFLVSFYNNEISEKSEIFDDQFSVERPDGSNFTLKIRSTKLEDSAMYFCASSGPTEQNYGYTFGSGTRLTVV.

V usage is TRBV19 and J usage is TRBJ2-6; D tentatively reads TRBD1 or TRBD2 (6 bases each). Germline V gives CDR1 LNHDA, CDR2 SQIVND (reference sequence). Trimming cost V 7 bases and J 0 bases, with 13 bases left between them. The CDR3 is 16 amino acids. CDR3 amino acids: CASTIGGSSGANVLTF. In DNA, the CDR3 is TGTGCCAGTACTATCGGGGGCTCCTCTGGGGCCAACGTCCTGACTTTC.

V and J are TRBV15 and TRBJ1-2; 9 nucleotides line up with TRBD1. The trim removed 0 bases at V and 2 bases at J, leaving 4 bases unmatched. The CDR3 has 16 residues. Germline CDR1 is LNHNV and CDR2 is YYDKDF (reference sequence). The CDR3 DNA reads as TGTGCCACCAGCAGAGATCAGGGACAGGGAAACTATGGCTACACCTTC. Translated, it gives CATSRDQGQGNYGYTF.

V is TRBV6-6 and J is TRBJ2-3; 8 bases line up with TRBD2. This CDR3 comprises 16 residues. Trimming took 6 bases from V and 0 from J; bases not matched to a gene: 8. CDR1 and CDR2 from the germline V gene are MNHNY and SVGAGI (reference sequence). DNA of the CDR3: TGTGCCAGCAGGCGGAGCGGGGGAGCCAGCACAGATACGCAGTATTTT. It is translated as CASRRSGGASTDTQYF.

V and J are TRBV9 and TRBJ1-6, with D unclear. There are 13 residues in the CDR3. The germline V gene has CDR1 SGDLS and CDR2 YYNGEE. Deletions cut 1 base from V and 7 bases from J, with 6 bases between. This CDR3 reads CASSVSSNSPLHF. For the CDR3, the DNA is TGTGCCAGCAGCGTATCGAGCAATTCACCCCTCCACTTT. The full variable domain, in which reference TRBV9 and TRBJ1-6 provide the parts outside the CDR3, is DSGVTQTPKHLITATGQRVTLRCSPRSGDLSVYWYQQSLDQGLQFLIQYYNGEERAKGNILERFSAQQFPDLHSELNLSSLELGDSALYFCASSVSSNSPLHFGNGTRLTVT.

V is TRBV12-3 or TRBV12-4 and J is TRBJ1-4; perhaps TRBD1 as D (6 bases). CDR3 size: 12 residues. V was trimmed by 9 bases and J by 13 bases, leaving 18 bases between them. Here the CDR3 reads CASSAARGGLFF. CDR3 DNA: TGTGCCAGTTCGGCGGCCAGGGGTGGACTGTTTTTT.

This chain's CDR3 is CASSLAPVISNQPQHF. Written as DNA, the CDR3 is TGTGCCAGCAGCTTAGCTCCGGTCATTAGCAATCAGCCCCAGCATTTT. The chain has TRBV7-2 and TRBJ1-5; D remains unclear. With 0 bases removed from V and 0 bases from J, the gap between germline ends came to 9 bases. In germline, CDR1 is SGHTA, CDR2 FQGNSA. This CDR3 contains 16 residues. The full variable domain, rest sourced from reference TRBV7-2 and TRBJ1-5, is GAGVSQSPSNKVTEKGKDVELRCDPISGHTALYWYRQSLGQGLEFLIYFQGNSAPDKSGLPSDRFSAERTGGSVSTLTIQRTQQEDSAVYLCASSLAPVISNQPQHFGDGTRLSIL.

The rearrangement links TRBV11-2 to TRBJ1-6; no clear D gene. Germline V CDR1 and CDR2: SGHAT, FQNNGV. This CDR3 contains 14 residues. Trimming removed 4 bases at V and 7 bases at J, with 11 bases between. DNA for the CDR3: TGTGCCAGCAGCTCCCCTAAATCCAATTCACCCCTCCACTTT. This codes for CASSSPKSNSPLHF.

The V and J genes are TRBV6-5 and TRBJ1-2, with 11 bases identical to TRBD1. The CDR3 is 15 amino acids. V shed 2 bases, J shed 7 bases, and the junction held 6 bases outside the gene matches. The germline gives CDR1 MNHEY, CDR2 SVGAGI. The CDR3 nucleotides read TGTGCCAGCAGTTACAAACGGACAGGGGGCGGTGGCTACACCTTC. Its translation is CASSYKRTGGGGYTF.

The rearrangement links TRBV12-3 or TRBV12-4 to TRBJ2-7; 7 nucleotides agree with TRBD1. With V trimmed by 6 bases and J by 0 bases, 2 bases remained unmatched. This CDR3 region has 13 residues. The CDR3 region has the DNA TGTGCCAGCAGCGGACAGGACTCCTACGAGCAGTACTTC. Its protein is CASSGQDSYEQYF.

The chain combines TRBV2 with TRBJ2-2; 8 bases are shared with TRBD1. CDR3 length: 13 residues. With V trimmed by 8 bases and J by 6 bases, 5 bases remained unmatched. Germline V gene data show CDR1 as SNHLY and CDR2 as FYNNEI. CDR3 bases: TGTGCCAGCGCCAGGACAGGGTCCGGGGAGCTGTTTTTT. Translated, it gives CASARTGSGELFF.

The rearrangement links TRBV11-2 to TRBJ2-2; D call uncertain. CDR3 length: 14 amino acids. CDR1 is SGHAT, CDR2 FQNNGV, per germline. V was cut by 5 bases and J by 8 bases, with 15 bases left in between. The CDR3 loop reads CASSPNVREGELFF. DNA for the CDR3: TGTGCCAGCAGCCCGAACGTCCGAGAAGGGGAGCTGTTTTTT.

V is TRBV9 and J is TRBJ2-5; no firm D call. The CDR3 contains 14 residues. V shed 4 bases and J shed 0 bases, with 10 bases lying between them. CDR1 SGDLS and CDR2 YYNGEE come from the germline V gene. The CDR3 sequence is CASSPTSYQETQYF. Here the CDR3 DNA reads TGTGCCAGCAGCCCTACTTCGTACCAAGAGACCCAGTACTTC.

The V gene is TRBV3-1 (or the pseudogene TRBV3-2), the J gene TRBJ1-2; D is unresolved. The V end lost 3 bases, the J end lost 3 bases, and 2 bases lay between the germline ends. The CDR3 sequence is 11 residues long. The germline V gene has CDR1 LGHDT and CDR2 YNNKEL (reference sequence). This CDR3 is CASSHYYGYTF. CDR3 DNA sequence: TGTGCCAGCAGCCATTACTATGGCTACACCTTC.

The chain has TRBV2 and TRBJ1-1; D gene uncertain. This CDR3 is built from 13 residues. Germline assignment: CDR1 SNHLY and CDR2 FYNNEI. The V gene lost 2 bases and the J gene lost 3 bases, with 7 bases spanning the gap. As DNA, the CDR3 is TGTGCCAGCAGTGAAAACAGTCACACTGAAGCTTTCTTT. Translation: CASSENSHTEAFF.

The V and J genes are TRBV5-4 and TRBJ1-6, with 11 bases identical to TRBD1. Germline trimming cut 4 bases from V and 0 bases from J; bases unmatched to any gene: 9. The CDR3 extends over 19 amino acids. The germline gives CDR1 SGHNT, CDR2 YYREEE (reference sequence). CDR3 in amino acids: CASSKDRGQMGSYNSPLHF. DNA for the CDR3: TGTGCCAGCAGCAAGGACAGGGGGCAAATGGGCTCCTATAATTCACCCCTCCACTTT.

The CDR3 nucleotides read TGTGCCACCAGCAGAGATATCACGGTGGGGACTGAAGCTTTCTTT. The encoded protein is CATSRDITVGTEAFF. The chain is built from TRBV15 and TRBJ1-1; D not resolved. The V gene lost 0 bases and the J gene lost 5 bases, with 13 bases spanning the gap. This CDR3 comprises 15 residues. CDR1 and CDR2 (germline): LNHNV, YYDKDF (reference sequence).

The chain carries TRBV20-1 and TRBJ2-1; D could derive from TRBD1 or TRBD2 (7 bases each). The germline V gene encodes CDR1 DFQATT and CDR2 SNEGSKA (reference sequence). The germline V and J ends were trimmed by 3 bases and 9 bases, with 18 bases remaining between them. The CDR3 loop spans 14 amino acids. The chain's CDR3 is CSASPSGGGSEQFF. The DNA of the CDR3 is TGCAGTGCTAGTCCCTCAGGGGGGGGCAGTGAGCAGTTCTTC.

The V and J genes are TRBV5-6 and TRBJ2-7; TRBD1 matches at 8 bases. J gave up 0 bases and V 7 bases, and 3 bases lay outside the gene matches. This CDR3 is 13 amino acids long. Germline CDR1 and CDR2: SGHDT and YYEEEE. CDR3 sequence (DNA): TGTGCCAGCGCACAGGGGGACTCCTACGAGCAGTACTTC. Amino acids: CASAQGDSYEQYF.

The rearrangement uses TRBV27 and TRBJ1-2; 7 bases map to TRBD1. The CDR3 spans 13 residues. Germline-derived CDR1 and CDR2 are MNHEY and SMNVEV (reference sequence). Losses at the gene ends were 10 bases for V and 7 bases for J; bases not matched to a gene: 12. The CDR3 nucleotides are TGTGCCACTGGAGGGGGCGTGTTAGGTGGCTACACCTTC. It specifies CATGGGVLGGYTF.

The V gene is TRBV6-1, the J gene TRBJ2-5, with D tentatively TRBD2 (6 bases). Per the germline V gene, CDR1 is MNHNS and CDR2 is SASEGT. The CDR3 loop spans 16 amino acids. The ends were cut back, 4 bases at V and 3 bases at J, with 18 bases in the middle. In nucleotides, the CDR3 is TGTGCCAGCAGTGTATCATGGGCGGGGACGGAAGAGACCCAGTACTTC. This codes for CASSVSWAGTEETQYF.

A remark on this clone: Sequence at one end of the junction differs from germline and may be a read error. The chain employs TRBV7-9 and TRBJ1-1, with D possibly being TRBD1 (5 bases). This CDR3 contains 14 residues. The germline V gene has CDR1 SEHNR and CDR2 FQNEAQ (reference sequence). CDR3 bases: TGTGCCAGCAGTCTAACCGGGGGGAACAGTGAAGCTTTCTTT. Translated: CASSLTGGNSEAFF. Complete variable domain (other parts from reference TRBV7-9 and TRBJ1-1): DTGVSQNPRHKITKRGQNVTFRCDPISEHNRLYWYRQTLGQGPEFLTYFQNEAQLEKSRLLSDRFSAERPKGSFSTLEIQRTEQGDSAMYLCASSLTGGNSEAFFGQGTRLTVV.

The rearrangement joins TRBV4-3 to TRBJ2-1, with 7 bases identical to TRBD2. V was clipped by 0 bases and J by 7 bases; unmatched bases: 3. The CDR3 has 14 residues. Germline V lookup: CDR1 LGHNA, CDR2 YSLEER. CDR3 residues: CASSQEWRENEQFF. CDR3 sequence (DNA): TGCGCCAGCAGCCAAGAATGGCGGGAGAATGAGCAGTTCTTC.